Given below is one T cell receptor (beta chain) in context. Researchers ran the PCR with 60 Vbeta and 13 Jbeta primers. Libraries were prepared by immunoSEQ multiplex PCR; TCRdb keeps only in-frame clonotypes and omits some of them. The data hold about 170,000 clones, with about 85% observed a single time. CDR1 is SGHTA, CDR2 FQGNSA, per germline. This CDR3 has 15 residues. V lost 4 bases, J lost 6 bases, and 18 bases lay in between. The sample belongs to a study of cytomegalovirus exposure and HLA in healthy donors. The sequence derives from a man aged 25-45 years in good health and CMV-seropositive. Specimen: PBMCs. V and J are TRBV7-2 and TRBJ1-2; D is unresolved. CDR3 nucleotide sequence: TGTGCCAGCAGCTCACCCACCACCGAGGCCCATGGCTACACCTTC. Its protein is CASSSPTTEAHGYTF.